Shown below are 29 T cell receptor beta chains from a single sample sequenced in a study of shared clonotypes between healthy human individuals. Generated by immunoSEQ multiplex PCR, the TCRdb table keeps only in-frame clones and is missing some. The table lists about a million clones, roughly 80% of them singletons, with about 0.89% in the top ten. The specimen sequenced was memory CD4+ T cells from PBMCs. Specified subset: CD45RA-negative fraction. These receptors originate from a man younger than 35 in good health. Some clones in this sample may be carry-over from other donors' samples.

The chain employs TRBV6-1 and TRBJ2-7; D not certain. Germline CDR1 and CDR2: MNHNS and SASEGT. This CDR3 comprises 9 residues. The ends were cut back, 8 bases at V and 6 bases at J, with 5 bases in the middle. The CDR3 DNA sequence: TGTGCCAGCGGGGTCGAGCAGTACTTC. The encoded protein is CASGVEQYF.

This clone showed up just once. The J gene is TRBJ2-2, the V gene TRBV2; 10 bases fit TRBD1. The CDR3 totals 15 residues. Germline CDR1 reads SNHLY; CDR2 reads FYNNEI. Trimming removed 6 bases from V and 5 bases from J; junction bases left unmatched: 6. The CDR3 DNA reads as TGTGCCAGCAGCCTGGGGACAGGGGCAACCGGGGAGCTGTTTTTT. Protein: CASSLGTGATGELFF.

This chain uses TRBV5-1 with TRBJ1-4; 9 bases are a match to TRBD1. V lost 5 bases to trimming and J lost 5 bases; unmatched junction nucleotides: 1. The CDR3 spans 13 residues. Per the germline V gene, CDR1 is SGHRS and CDR2 is YFSETQ. The CDR3 coding sequence is TGCGCCAGCAGTGGACAGGGGAATGAAAAACTGTTTTTT. Translation: CASSGQGNEKLFF.

This chain uses TRBV18 with TRBJ1-1; D is perhaps TRBD1 (5 bases). This CDR3 has 14 residues. Germline V gene sequence: CDR1 KGHSH, CDR2 LQKENI. Trimming pared 2 bases from V and 1 base from J, leaving 8 bases between. The CDR3 loop reads CASSPMTENTEAFF. CDR3 coding DNA: TGTGCCAGCTCACCAATGACAGAGAACACTGAAGCTTTCTTT.

This sequence joins TRBV5-1 and TRBJ2-1, with D perhaps matching TRBD1 (6 bases). The germline V gene has CDR1 SGHRS and CDR2 YFSETQ. Trimming stripped 5 bases from V and 3 bases from J, with 12 bases between. The CDR3 totals 14 residues. The CDR3 nucleotides are TGCGCCAGCAGGCTTGAGGGGGTCTACAATGAGCAGTTCTTC. Residues: CASRLEGVYNEQFF.

This sequence joins TRBV6-1 and TRBJ1-3, with D maybe TRBD1 (6 bases). V was trimmed by 4 bases and J by 0 bases, leaving 13 bases between them. CDR1 is MNHNS and CDR2 is SASEGT in the germline V gene. The CDR3 totals 16 residues. For the CDR3, the DNA is TGTGCCAGCAGTGTACGTACAGGGATCTCTGGAAACACCATATATTTT. It is translated as CASSVRTGISGNTIYF.

Of note for this clone: At one end the junction does not follow the germline gene, possibly because of a read error. This rearrangement joins TRBV6-1 to TRBJ1-5; 7 bases are shared with TRBD1. Per germline, CDR1 MNHNS and CDR2 SASEGT. CDR3 length: 15 residues. CDR3 nucleotides: TGTGCCAGCAGCCTAGGACAGGTCTGCAATCAGCCCCAGCACTTT. It yields the protein CASSLGQVCNQPQHF.

V gene TRBV6-1 combines with J gene TRBJ1-3; D unresolved. The CDR3 totals 15 residues. Trimming left V 5 bases short and J 0 bases short, with 11 bases between. Per germline, CDR1 MNHNS and CDR2 SASEGT. The CDR3 sequence: CASSPGLSSGNTIYF. The CDR3, as DNA: TGTGCCAGCAGTCCCGGACTGAGCTCTGGAAACACCATATATTTT.

In DNA form, the CDR3 reads TGTGCCAGCAGCATGGACGGCGTAGCTTACAATGAGCAGTTCTTC. Its protein is CASSMDGVAYNEQFF. This rearrangement joins TRBV7-2 to TRBJ2-1, with no clear D. The V end was cut by 5 bases, the J end by 4 bases, with 15 bases between. CDR1 and CDR2 (germline): SGHTA, FQGNSA. The CDR3 sequence is 15 residues long.

V usage is TRBV4-1 and J usage is TRBJ2-2; 8 bases align to TRBD1. Germline assignment: CDR1 MGHRA and CDR2 YSYEKL. This CDR3 spans 14 amino acids. Trimming took 8 bases from V and 1 from J; bases not matched to a gene: 3. The CDR3 DNA sequence: TGCGCCAGCTTAGGACAGGGGAACACCGGGGAGCTGTTTTTT. Its translation: CASLGQGNTGELFF.

The CDR3 spells CASKAAGEMGEQYF. CDR3 in DNA: TGTGCCAGCAAGGCGGCGGGGGAAATGGGCGAGCAGTACTTC. The chain recombines TRBV28 with TRBJ2-7; TRBD2 aligns across 7 bases. The CDR3 runs 14 residues. Germline CDR1 MDHEN, CDR2 SYDVKM. V dropped 7 bases and J dropped 6; count of bases not matched to a gene: 12.

The chain joins TRBV7-3 to TRBJ2-6, with no clear D. Trimming took off 4 bases at V and 4 bases at J, with 8 bases between the two ends. The germline CDR1 and CDR2 sequences are SGHTA and FQGTGA. The CDR3 has 14 residues. CDR3 nucleotides: TGTGCCAGCAGCTCCTTCTCGGGGGCCAACGTCCTGACTTTC. Its protein is CASSSFSGANVLTF. Based on the CDR3 plus reference TRBV7-3 and TRBJ2-6, the full variable domain is GAGVSQTPSNKVTEKGKYVELRCDPISGHTALYWYRQSLGQGPEFLIYFQGTGAADDSGLPNDRFFAVRPEGSVSTLKIQRTERGDSAVYLCASSSFSGANVLTFGAGSRLTVL.

V is TRBV29-1 and J is TRBJ1-2; D is unresolved. Germline V gives CDR1 SQVTM, CDR2 ANQGSEA. This CDR3 is 14 amino acids long. Trimming pared 6 bases from V and 0 bases from J, leaving 14 bases between. Here the CDR3 reads CSVLTRTTNYGYTF. DNA for the CDR3: TGCAGCGTCTTAACTAGAACGACTAACTATGGCTACACCTTC.

This chain joins TRBV18 and TRBJ2-2, with D possibly matching TRBD2 (6 bases). The CDR3 extends over 17 amino acids. V was pared by 3 bases and J by 0 bases, with 14 bases between. The germline gives CDR1 KGHSH, CDR2 LQKENI. CDR3 coding DNA: TGTGCCAGCTCACCCCTCTTTGCGGGGACGAACACCGGGGAGCTGTTTTTT. The encoded protein is CASSPLFAGTNTGELFF.

The chain joins TRBV7-9 to TRBJ1-1; maybe TRBD1 (5 bases). There are 16 residues in the CDR3. Germline V lookup: CDR1 SEHNR, CDR2 FQNEAQ (reference sequence). The ends were cut back, 1 base at V and 0 bases at J, with 12 bases in the middle. The DNA for the CDR3 is TGTGCCAGCAGCTTAGGCCTGGGGCAGATGAACACTGAAGCTTTCTTT. Translation gives CASSLGLGQMNTEAFF.

The chain links TRBV7-2 to TRBJ1-1; D remains ambiguous. The V end lost 2 bases, the J end lost 1 base, and 5 bases lay between the germline ends. The germline CDR1 and CDR2 sequences are SGHTA and FQGNSA. The CDR3 loop spans 13 amino acids. The CDR3 region is CASSLRTNTEAFF. The DNA of the CDR3 is TGTGCCAGCAGCTTAAGGACGAACACTGAAGCTTTCTTT.

The rearrangement uses TRBV19 and TRBJ1-5, with D tentatively TRBD1 (5 bases). The V and J ends lost 3 bases and 9 bases respectively, with 27 bases between them. The CDR3 is 18 amino acids. CDR1 and CDR2 (germline): LNHDA, SQIVND (reference sequence). CDR3 nucleotides: TGTGCCAGTAGTATCCCCCGGATTTCGGGACGACCAACGTGGCCCCAGCATTTT. Translated, it gives CASSIPRISGRPTWPQHF.

The chain links TRBV14 to TRBJ1-4; no firm D call. Trimming took off 4 bases at V and 5 bases at J, with 14 bases between the two ends. The CDR3 totals 15 residues. Germline V lookup: CDR1 SGHDN, CDR2 FVKESK. For the CDR3, the DNA is TGTGCCAGCAGCCCAGAGAGGTGGACCAATGAAAAACTGTTTTTT. Translated, it gives CASSPERWTNEKLFF.

V usage is TRBV4-2 and J usage is TRBJ1-5; the D is unclear. The CDR3 runs to 15 residues. Trimming shortened V by 4 bases and J by 3 bases, and 13 bases separated the two germline ends. The germline V gene has CDR1 LGHNA and CDR2 YNFKEQ. As DNA, the CDR3 is TGTGCCAGCAGCCCAGGTTTAGTGAACAATCAGCCCCAGCATTTT. This encodes CASSPGLVNNQPQHF.

Notes on this clone: The sample carries other DNA sequences with the same CDR3. The rearrangement joins TRBV18 to TRBJ2-7; unclear D gene. V was cut by 2 bases and J by 3 bases, with 5 bases left in between. This CDR3 has 12 amino acids. CDR1 and CDR2 from the germline V gene are KGHSH and LQKENI. CDR3 protein: CASSPRGYEQYF. In nucleotides, the CDR3 is TGTGCCAGCTCACCAAGAGGCTACGAGCAGTACTTC.

This chain joins TRBV21-1 and TRBJ2-6; the table's D call, TRBD1, has no DNA check behind it. TRBV21-1 is a listed pseudogene. CDR3 length equals 19 residues. The CDR3 bases are TGTGCCAGCAGCAATATCCGGGACAGGAAACCTACTGGGGCCAACGTCCTGACTTTC. Its protein product is CASSNIRDRKPTGANVLTF.

The chain has TRBV7-9 and TRBJ2-5; TRBD1 matches 7 bases. This CDR3 is built from 16 residues. Germline CDR1 is SEHNR and CDR2 is FQNEAQ (reference sequence). V lost 5 bases to trimming and J lost 1 base; unmatched junction nucleotides: 10. This CDR3 reads CASSRPQGVLQETQYF. CDR3 DNA: TGTGCCAGCAGCCGACCCCAGGGGGTCCTCCAAGAGACCCAGTACTTC.

The J gene is TRBJ2-7, the V gene TRBV18, with 8 bases that match TRBD2. The CDR3 totals 16 residues. Germline loops: CDR1 KGHSH, CDR2 LQKENI. The V gene end was trimmed by 6 bases and the J gene end by 4 bases; junction bases not matched to a gene: 14. The CDR3: CASSITAGARRYEQYF. The CDR3 bases are TGTGCCAGCTCCATCACAGCGGGAGCAAGGCGTTACGAGCAGTACTTC.

The chain has TRBV11-2 and TRBJ1-5; TRBD1 might be the D (5 bases). V gave up 3 bases and J gave up 4 bases, with 13 bases separating them. CDR1 is SGHAT, CDR2 FQNNGV, per germline. The CDR3 extends over 15 amino acids. The CDR3 sequence: CASSFDEGSNQPQHF. The CDR3 DNA reads TGTGCCAGCAGCTTCGATGAGGGGTCAAATCAGCCCCAGCATTTT.

This clone showed up just once. This chain connects TRBV15 to TRBJ2-1, with 11 bases fitting TRBD2. The CDR3 length is 17 residues. The germline gives CDR1 LNHNV, CDR2 YYDKDF (reference sequence). With V trimmed by 3 bases and J by 6 bases, 10 bases remained unmatched. The chain's CDR3 is CATSRGRVAGGPNEQFF. The CDR3 nucleotides are TGTGCCACCAGCAGGGGCCGGGTAGCGGGAGGGCCCAATGAGCAGTTCTTC.

The chain has TRBV7-2 and TRBJ2-1, with 7 positions matching TRBD2. Germline V gene sequence: CDR1 SGHTA, CDR2 FQGNSA. V shed 4 bases, J shed 9 bases, and the junction held 15 bases outside the gene matches. The CDR3 is 16 residues long. CDR3 sequence: CASSSPPGLPYSEQFF. CDR3 in DNA: TGTGCCAGCAGCTCCCCACCGGGACTACCTTATTCTGAGCAGTTCTTC.

This clone turned up a few times. Other DNA sequences within the sample encode an identical CDR3. The chain uses TRBV18 and TRBJ1-4, with TRBD1 as a possible D gene (5 bases). The germline CDR1 and CDR2 sequences are KGHSH and LQKENI. The CDR3 runs 15 residues. Trimming took 5 bases from V and 2 from J, leaving 12 bases between them. The CDR3 nucleotides are TGTGCCAGCTCATCGCAAGGGGCTACTAATGAAAAACTGTTTTTT. This encodes CASSSQGATNEKLFF.

This chain links TRBV7-2 with TRBJ1-4, with TRBD1 as a possible D gene (6 bases). Trimming left V 5 bases short and J 8 bases short, with 18 bases between. Germline CDR1 is SGHTA and CDR2 is FQGNSA. This CDR3 has 15 amino acids. In nucleotides, the CDR3 is TGTGCCAGCAGCCCCTATTACAGGGTCGAGGAAAAACTGTTTTTT. Protein: CASSPYYRVEEKLFF.

The chain employs TRBV6-1 and TRBJ1-1; D not certain. This CDR3 has 11 residues. CDR1 MNHNS and CDR2 SASEGT come from the germline V gene. V was clipped by 3 bases and J by 9 bases, with 8 bases between them. The CDR3 DNA reads as TGTGCCAGCAGTGAGAGGGATAAAGCTTTCTTT. Translated: CASSERDKAFF.